A single sample is the source of the 4 T cell receptor beta chains below, sequenced in a study of T cell responses to AZD1222 COVID-19 vaccine. Generated by immunoSEQ multiplex PCR, the TCRdb table keeps only in-frame clones and is missing some. The sample holds just over 150,000 clones, more than 85% seen once. This specimen was peripheral blood, taken after recovery from COVID-19. Source of these receptors: an adult who had recovered from COVID-19.

The V gene is TRBV9, the J gene TRBJ2-7; D is perhaps TRBD2 (5 bases). V gave up 3 bases and J gave up 6 bases, with 10 bases separating them. Germline V gives CDR1 SGDLS, CDR2 YYNGEE. This CDR3 is built from 12 residues. CDR3 sequence reads: CASSGIRGEQYF. For the CDR3, the DNA is TGTGCCAGCAGCGGGATTCGGGGCGAGCAGTACTTC.

This chain links TRBV6-5 with TRBJ1-2, with unresolved D. With 8 bases removed from V and 4 bases from J, the gap between germline ends came to 11 bases. The CDR3 extends over 12 amino acids. Germline CDR1 reads MNHEY; CDR2 reads SVGAGI. The CDR3: CASLRGSYGYTF. The CDR3 nucleotides are TGTGCCAGCCTCCGCGGATCCTATGGCTACACCTTC.

This chain connects TRBV12-5 to TRBJ1-4; TRBD1 matches at 9 bases. Germline assignment: CDR1 LGHNT and CDR2 FRNRAP. The junction had 5 bases not matched to a gene; V was cut back by 8 bases and J by 7 bases. The CDR3 has 13 amino acids. CDR3 sequence: CASRQGGSEKLFF. The CDR3 DNA reads as TGTGCTAGTAGACAGGGGGGAAGTGAAAAACTGTTTTTT.

The rearrangement links TRBV5-1 to TRBJ1-1; D not certain. V lost 5 bases and J lost 6, with 17 bases in between. CDR3 length: 14 residues. Germline CDR1 SGHRS, CDR2 YFSETQ. CDR3: CASRPPPGFPEAFF. In DNA, the CDR3 is TGCGCCAGCAGACCCCCGCCGGGTTTCCCTGAAGCTTTCTTT.